This T cell receptor beta chain was retrieved from a study of human T cells and chemical hapten exposure. Overall study context: Subjects had 2% DPC placed on about 2 cm by about 2 cm of upper inner arm skin for sensitization.

TCRdb fed the RACE reads into MiXCR, producing one record per CDR3 protein. In the table there are over 70,000 distinct CDR3 sequences, 8.5% of which are singletons. Time point of the sample: patch test 2, 6 weeks after DPC sensitization. Treatment given: therapeutic diphenylcyclopropenone sensitization with weekly scalp DPC. Ahead of applying each patch test, blood was sampled. Broader study findings: Expanded TCRs grouped into significantly more large CDR3 similarity clusters than controls produced.

This clonotype has only a few counts. Its antigen is undetermined. CDR3 length equals 18 residues. The J segment lost 2 bases and the V segment lost 1 base, leaving 11 bases of the junction unmatched. The germline V gene has CDR1 MGHDK and CDR2 SYGVNS. The sequence came from a woman aged 50 to 65 with alopecia areata. Some clones in this sample may be carry-over from other donors' samples. The specimen was whole blood, collected in connection with sensitization to the hapten diphenylcyclopropenone (DPC). The chain recombines TRBV25-1 with TRBJ2-4; 7 bases align to TRBD1. CDR3 DNA: TGTGCCAGCAGTGAATCTCCCGGACAGGCCTTATCCAAAAACATTCAGTACTTC. Its protein product is CASSESPGQALSKNIQYF.